The source of this T cell receptor beta chain is a study of shared clonotypes between healthy human individuals. Study-wide results and caveats: Among a few donors, around 5% of naive CD4 clonotypes were found in common. Rarefaction exposed incomplete sorted-subset sequencing despite large depth. Tissue TCR repertoires likely differ from these blood-only repertoires.

With V trimmed by 2 bases and J by 4 bases, 9 bases remained unmatched. Germline loops: CDR1 LGHNA, CDR2 YSLEER. This CDR3 spans 16 amino acids. Of note for this clone: Its antigen is still unknown.

Authors' data handling: Filtering differed because ImmunoSEQ produced junction-only sequences that carried no quality scores. The assay was immunoSEQ multiplex PCR, and TCRdb's table has in-frame clones only and misses some. That table is the source of V, J and clone size, and D and trimming were worked out from the DNA. This table holds approximately 1,000,000 clones, around 82% found once. The chain links TRBV4-3 to TRBJ2-7; TRBD2 aligns across 9 bases. Input material: memory CD4+ T cells from PBMCs. The subset denotes: CD45RA-negative fraction. This TCR derives from a man aged 18-30 years in good health. Some clones in this sample may be carry-over from other donors' samples. The CDR3 reads CASSQSVAGAGYEQYF. The CDR3 DNA follows: TGCGCCAGCAGCCAAAGTGTAGCGGGAGCAGGGTACGAGCAGTACTTC.